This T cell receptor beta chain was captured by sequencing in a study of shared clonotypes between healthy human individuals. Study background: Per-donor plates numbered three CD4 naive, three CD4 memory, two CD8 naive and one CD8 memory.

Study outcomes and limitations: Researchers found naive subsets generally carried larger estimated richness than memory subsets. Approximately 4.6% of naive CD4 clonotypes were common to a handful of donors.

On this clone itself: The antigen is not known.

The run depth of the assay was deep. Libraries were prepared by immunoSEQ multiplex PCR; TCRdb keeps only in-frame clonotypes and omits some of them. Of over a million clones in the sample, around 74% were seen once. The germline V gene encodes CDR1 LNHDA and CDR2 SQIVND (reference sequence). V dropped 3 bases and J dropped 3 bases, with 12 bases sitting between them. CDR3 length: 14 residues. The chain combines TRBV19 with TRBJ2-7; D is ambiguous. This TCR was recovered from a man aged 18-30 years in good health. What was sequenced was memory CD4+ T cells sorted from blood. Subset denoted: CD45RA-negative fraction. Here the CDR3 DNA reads TGTGCCAGTAGTATGGACGGAGAAGACTACGAGCAGTACTTC. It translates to CASSMDGEDYEQYF.